These 26 T cell receptor beta chains share one sample of origin, sequenced in a study of blood T cell repertoires in COVID-19. Some clones are missing from TCRdb's copy, which holds only in-frame ones; the method was immunoSEQ multiplex PCR. The sample holds about 130,000 clones, over 75% seen once. Sequencing was carried out using peripheral blood. These receptors all stem from an elderly man with active or convalescent COVID-19.

The chain couples TRBV7-9 to TRBJ1-4; TRBD1 matches at 7 bases. Germline V CDR1 and CDR2: SEHNR, FQNEAQ (reference sequence). The V gene end was trimmed by 1 base and the J gene end by 3 bases; junction bases not matched to a gene: 2. The CDR3 contains 15 residues. The CDR3 DNA sequence: TGTGCCAGCAGCTTAGAGCAGGGGGCTAATGAAAAACTGTTTTTT. This codes for CASSLEQGANEKLFF.

The rearrangement links TRBV5-1 to TRBJ1-1, with TRBD1 as a possible D gene (6 bases). Germline assignment: CDR1 SGHRS and CDR2 YFSETQ. The V gene lost 3 bases and the J gene lost 3 bases, with 12 bases spanning the gap. The CDR3 totals 14 residues. CDR3 in amino acids: CASSSQDRHTEAFF. In DNA, the CDR3 is TGCGCCAGCAGCTCCCAGGACAGACACACTGAAGCTTTCTTT.

V and J are TRBV7-3 and TRBJ2-3; D ambiguous. This CDR3 region has 14 residues. Trimming removed 5 bases from V and 1 base from J, with 10 bases in between. Germline loops: CDR1 SGHTA, CDR2 FQGTGA. CDR3 DNA sequence: TGTGCCAGCAGCCGAGGCAGTGGCACAGATACGCAGTATTTT. It specifies CASSRGSGTDTQYF.

This clone was counted only a few times. The chain recombines TRBV5-1 with TRBJ1-2; 7 nucleotides match TRBD1. Trimming at V came to 1 base and at J to 2 bases, leaving 14 bases not matched to a gene. The germline gives CDR1 SGHRS, CDR2 YFSETQ. The CDR3 loop spans 18 amino acids. CDR3 region: CASSLLIPRGDWNYGYTF. The CDR3 nucleotides read TGCGCCAGCAGCTTGTTAATACCCAGGGGGGATTGGAACTATGGCTACACCTTC.

This chain uses TRBV28 with TRBJ1-1, with D maybe TRBD1 (5 bases). The germline CDR1 and CDR2 sequences are MDHEN and SYDVKM. CDR3 length: 13 amino acids. Trimming removed 4 bases from V and 5 bases from J, with 11 bases in between. The CDR3 reads CASSSPAGTEAFF. In DNA form, the CDR3 reads TGTGCCAGCAGTTCGCCAGCAGGGACTGAAGCTTTCTTT.

The chain recombines TRBV7-2 with TRBJ1-5; the D gene is possibly TRBD1 (6 bases). From germline, CDR1 is SGHTA and CDR2 FQGNSA. Between the trimmed V and J ends, which lost 0 bases and 3 bases, there was a span of 12 bases. This CDR3 region has 16 residues. CDR3 sequence (DNA): TGTGCCAGCAGCTTAGCTGGGGGGGCAAACAATCAGCCCCAGCATTTT. Protein: CASSLAGGANNQPQHF. Based on the CDR3 plus reference TRBV7-2 and TRBJ1-5, the full variable domain is GAGVSQSPSNKVTEKGKDVELRCDPISGHTALYWYRQSLGQGLEFLIYFQGNSAPDKSGLPSDRFSAERTGGSVSTLTIQRTQQEDSAVYLCASSLAGGANNQPQHFGDGTRLSIL.

Note on this clone: Distinct nucleotide sequences in the sample also encode this CDR3. The chain carries TRBV5-1 and TRBJ2-7; TRBD2 is a possible D gene (6 bases). Germline-derived CDR1 and CDR2 are SGHRS and YFSETQ. Trimming shortened V by 3 bases and J by 0 bases, and 10 bases separated the two germline ends. The CDR3 runs 14 residues. The CDR3 nucleotides are TGCGCCAGCAGCTCTGGGACTGTCTCCTACGAGCAGTACTTC. Translating it yields CASSSGTVSYEQYF.

This chain links TRBV7-2 with TRBJ1-6; 7 bases agree with TRBD1. CDR1 is SGHTA, CDR2 FQGNSA, per germline. J was trimmed by 4 bases and V by 7 bases; bases with no gene match: 1. CDR3 length: 13 residues. The CDR3 sequence is CASKGQYNSPLHF. CDR3 nucleotide sequence: TGTGCCAGCAAGGGACAGTATAATTCACCCCTCCACTTT.

This clone was seen more than once but under ten times. The chain uses TRBV28 and TRBJ2-7, with TRBD1 matching over 10 bases. V dropped 8 bases and J dropped 2; count of bases not matched to a gene: 6. Germline values: CDR1 MDHEN, CDR2 SYDVKM. This CDR3 comprises 14 residues. The CDR3 sequence: CASRRDRGPYEQYF. CDR3 bases: TGTGCCAGCCGCCGGGACAGGGGACCCTACGAGCAGTACTTC.

This sequence joins TRBV25-1 and TRBJ1-4, with D perhaps TRBD1 (6 bases). The CDR3 covers 15 residues. V gave up 7 bases and J gave up 8 bases, with 20 bases separating them. From germline, CDR1 is MGHDK and CDR2 SYGVNS. CDR3 in amino acids: CASTRSAGEGEKLFF. CDR3 coding DNA: TGTGCCAGCACACGGTCCGCAGGGGAGGGAGAAAAACTGTTTTTT.

This clone was seen only a few times. The chain links TRBV3-1 (or the pseudogene TRBV3-2) to TRBJ1-1; 7 positions agree with TRBD1. V was pared by 8 bases and J by 0 bases, with 3 bases of the junction left unmatched. This CDR3 contains 13 residues. The germline gives CDR1 LGHDT, CDR2 YNNKEL (reference sequence). The CDR3 nucleotides are TGTGCCAGCGGGGACAGCATGAACACTGAAGCTTTCTTT. It is translated as CASGDSMNTEAFF.

The chain employs TRBV6-2 or TRBV6-3 and TRBJ2-5, with 8 nucleotides matching TRBD2. The CDR3 loop spans 15 amino acids. The V gene end was trimmed by 3 bases and the J gene end by 4 bases; junction bases not matched to a gene: 7. Germline assignment: CDR1 MNHEY and CDR2 SVGEGT. CDR3 sequence: CASSYAGGPTETQYF. In DNA, the CDR3 is TGTGCCAGCAGTTATGCGGGAGGCCCCACAGAGACCCAGTACTTC.

This chain uses TRBV5-1 with TRBJ2-7; no firm D call. CDR3 size: 13 residues. The germline CDR1 and CDR2 sequences are SGHRS and YFSETQ. The V end was cut by 6 bases, the J end by 2 bases, with 12 bases between. The CDR3 nucleotides read TGCGCCAGCACCTTAGACGGAGCCTACGAGCAGTACTTC. It is translated as CASTLDGAYEQYF.

The chain recombines TRBV5-1 with TRBJ1-4; 9 nucleotides line up with TRBD1. After removal of 3 bases from V and 12 bases from J, the junction contained 18 bases not matched to a gene. Germline CDR1 SGHRS, CDR2 YFSETQ. The length of the CDR3 is 17 residues. In DNA, the CDR3 is TGCGCCAGCAGCTCAAGACCTCCCACAGGGGGCGTAGGTGAACTGTTTTTT. Translating gives CASSSRPPTGGVGELFF.

This clone appeared a few times. The V gene is TRBV11-2, the J gene TRBJ1-2; TRBD1 matches at 7 bases. The germline CDR1 and CDR2 sequences are SGHAT and FQNNGV. V shed 9 bases and J 4 bases; nucleotides not matched to a gene: 5. The CDR3 contains 12 residues. The CDR3 here is CASLDRIYGYTF. CDR3 bases: TGTGCCAGTCTGGACAGGATCTATGGCTACACCTTC.

This clone has only one observation. The V call is TRBV7-9, the J call TRBJ2-3; 9 bases map to TRBD2. The germline V gene encodes CDR1 SEHNR and CDR2 FQNEAQ (reference sequence). This CDR3 has 17 residues. The V gene end was trimmed by 3 bases and the J gene end by 3 bases; junction bases not matched to a gene: 10. The CDR3 protein is CASSFEGSGRGTDTQYF. CDR3 bases: TGTGCCAGCAGCTTTGAAGGTAGCGGGAGAGGGACAGATACGCAGTATTTT.

The chain uses TRBV7-8 and TRBJ1-1; a possible D gene is TRBD1 (6 bases). The V end lost 0 bases, the J end lost 0 bases, and 11 bases lay between the germline ends. Germline CDR1 reads SGHVS; CDR2 reads FQNEAQ. The CDR3 has 16 residues. The DNA of the CDR3 is TGTGCCAGCAGCTTAGCTCGGGACAATCTGAACACTGAAGCTTTCTTT. Translation gives CASSLARDNLNTEAFF.

This chain connects TRBV27 to TRBJ1-2; TRBD1 matches 8 bases. Germline lookup yields CDR1 MNHEY and CDR2 SMNVEV (reference sequence). V lost 6 bases, J lost 3 bases, and 6 bases stayed unmatched. This CDR3 is built from 14 residues. Here the CDR3 DNA reads TGTGCCAGCAGCCCGACAGGGGACTACTATGGCTACACCTTC. It specifies CASSPTGDYYGYTF.

The genes are TRBV19 and TRBJ1-5, with TRBD1 matching over 7 bases. CDR1 is LNHDA, CDR2 SQIVND, per germline (reference sequence). J was trimmed by 7 bases and V by 4 bases; bases with no gene match: 7. This CDR3 has 14 amino acids. The CDR3 nucleotides are TGTGCCAGTAGTAACGACAGGGTCGTCCAGCCCCAGCATTTT. Its translation is CASSNDRVVQPQHF.

The J gene is TRBJ1-2, the V gene TRBV9; TRBD1 matches 7 bases. The CDR3 runs 15 residues. V lost 3 bases to trimming and J lost 8 bases; unmatched junction nucleotides: 13. The germline CDR1 and CDR2 sequences are SGDLS and YYNGEE. The CDR3: CASSGYGTAHRGYTF. CDR3 DNA sequence: TGTGCCAGCAGCGGCTACGGGACAGCCCATAGGGGCTACACCTTC.

J is TRBJ2-3 and V is TRBV30; 10 nucleotides match TRBD1. The CDR3 loop spans 15 amino acids. The germline V gene has CDR1 GTSNPN and CDR2 SVGIG (reference sequence). J was trimmed by 0 bases and V by 4 bases; bases with no gene match: 4. The CDR3 spells CAWTRGQGSTDTQYF. Written as DNA, the CDR3 is TGTGCCTGGACCCGGGGACAGGGGAGCACAGATACGCAGTATTTT.

The chain joins TRBV5-1 to TRBJ1-3, with D perhaps TRBD1 (6 bases). Trimming shortened V by 3 bases and J by 7 bases, and 29 bases separated the two germline ends. CDR1 SGHRS and CDR2 YFSETQ come from the germline V gene. The CDR3 covers 19 residues. The CDR3 coding sequence is TGCGCCAGCAGCTCCGTGGTCAGGGGAAGCAATACCCGAGGGAACACCATATATTTT. Residues: CASSSVVRGSNTRGNTIYF. The full variable domain, with the rest looked up from reference TRBV5-1 and TRBJ1-3, is KAGVTQTPRYLIKTRGQQVTLSCSPISGHRSVSWYQQTPGQGLQFLFEYFSETQRNKGNFPGRFSGRQFSNSRSEMNVSTLELGDSALYLCASSSVVRGSNTRGNTIYFGEGSWLTVV.

This clone came up a few times. The rearrangement uses TRBV18 and TRBJ2-7; 8 bases align to TRBD1. This CDR3 comprises 14 residues. J was trimmed by 3 bases and V by 1 base; bases with no gene match: 2. Germline V CDR1 and CDR2: KGHSH, LQKENI. The CDR3: CASSPRQGFYEQYF. CDR3 nucleotide sequence: TGTGCCAGCTCACCACGACAGGGGTTCTACGAGCAGTACTTC.

This clone was seen a single time. The chain couples TRBV6-5 to TRBJ1-5, with 8 bases that match TRBD1. Germline CDR1 and CDR2: MNHEY and SVGAGI. J gave up 6 bases and V 7 bases, and 11 bases lay outside the gene matches. The CDR3 has 15 amino acids. This CDR3 reads CASKSDRGSGQPQHF. The CDR3 coding sequence is TGTGCCAGCAAAAGTGACAGGGGTTCGGGTCAGCCCCAGCATTTT.

The chain couples TRBV6-5 to TRBJ2-5; 9 bases are a match to TRBD1. This CDR3 is 15 amino acids long. Trimming at V came to 6 bases and at J to 5 bases, leaving 10 bases not matched to a gene. CDR1 and CDR2 from the germline V gene are MNHEY and SVGAGI. The CDR3 sequence: CASSAGQGFLETQYF. The DNA for the CDR3 is TGTGCCAGCAGCGCGGGACAGGGATTTTTGGAGACCCAGTACTTC.

The chain employs TRBV6-9 and TRBJ2-7; TRBD2 might be the D (6 bases). CDR1 and CDR2 (germline): MNHGY, SVAAGI. The V gene lost 4 bases and the J gene lost 6 bases, with 19 bases spanning the gap. The CDR3 contains 15 residues. CDR3 in amino acids: CASSFHLRAEGEQYF. CDR3 nucleotide sequence: TGTGCCAGCAGTTTCCATCTCCGGGCGGAGGGCGAGCAGTACTTC.